The clone carrying this T cell receptor (beta chain) came up once. Germline V gives CDR1 LNHDA, CDR2 SQIVND (reference sequence). V was cut by 9 bases and J by 0 bases, with 20 bases left in between. The CDR3 runs to 16 residues. Using immunoSEQ multiplex PCR, the repertoire was profiled, and TCRdb retains in-frame clones only, with some absent. Of hundreds of thousands of clones in the sample, around 90% were seen once. These data come from a study of blood T cell repertoires in COVID-19. The clonotype comes from a woman aged 45-65 years who had recovered from COVID-19. Sequencing was performed on PBMCs or T cells enriched from blood (not recorded which). This chain links TRBV19 with TRBJ1-2, with no clear D. The CDR3 DNA is TGTGCCAGCCGTATCCCGGACTGGAAACCTAACTATGGCTACACCTTC. The encoded protein is CASRIPDWKPNYGYTF.